Sequencing of this T cell receptor (beta chain) was carried out in a study of PD-1 blockade in mismatch repair-deficient tumors listed by TCRdb under 2017. Concerning the study at large: Between September 2013 and September 2016, the trial enrolled 86 consecutive patients with approximately 11 mismatch repair-deficient cancer types, every one of whom had been previously treated and was progressing. Tumor-associated T cell clones in the peripheral blood of patients responding to PD-1 blockade were tracked using deep sequencing of TCR CDR3 regions.

There are a few counts of this clone. No antigen is known for it. No qualities accompany the bases; no much larger clone lies one base away. Preparation of the library involved the immunoSEQ multiplex PCR assay. The table was pulled from immuneACCESS by TCRdb, which kept in-frame rearrangements only. Such tables lose some clones; where checked, under half of the loss comes from unresolved V genes, and the rest has no known cause. The sample table holds 30,000 to 35,000 clones, of which approximately 84% were seen once. More than 3% of the sample is held by the ten biggest clonotypes. For each enrolled patient, mismatch repair deficiency was established using either polymerase chain reaction or immunohistochemistry. TCR sequencing was carried out for a few patients who responded to pembrolizumab therapy. Pembrolizumab PD-1 blockade was prospectively tested in advanced mismatch repair-deficient cancers, regardless of tissue of origin, in the phase II trial. Peripheral blood T cell samples were gathered serially, both before PD-1 blockade started and at multiple time points afterward. Blood sampling times were expressed in weeks after the first pembrolizumab dose.

Overall study outcomes, separate from this receptor: Clones residing in the tumor, which were often undetectable in blood before treatment, expanded quickly after pembrolizumab and then contracted, generally before radiologic responses.

The clonotype was recovered from an adult with mismatch repair-deficient cancer. Sequenced here: PBMCs, sampled roughly 6 weeks after starting pembrolizumab.

DNA sequence: TGTGCCAGCAGCTTAGCCGCGACTACAGGGGAGCAGTACTTC. The encoded protein is CASSLAATTGEQYF. This chain is built from TRBV7-9 and TRBJ2-7; possibly the D gene is TRBD1, per 6 matching bases. The germline V gene (reference sequence) provides CDR1 SEHNR and CDR2 FQNEAQ. Inclusive of the bounding cysteine and phenylalanine, the CDR3 is 14 residues long. Only CDR3 DNA is held: 42 bases, read in frame from base 1. The V and J ends are trimmed by 0 bases and 7 bases, leaving 13 bases between them.